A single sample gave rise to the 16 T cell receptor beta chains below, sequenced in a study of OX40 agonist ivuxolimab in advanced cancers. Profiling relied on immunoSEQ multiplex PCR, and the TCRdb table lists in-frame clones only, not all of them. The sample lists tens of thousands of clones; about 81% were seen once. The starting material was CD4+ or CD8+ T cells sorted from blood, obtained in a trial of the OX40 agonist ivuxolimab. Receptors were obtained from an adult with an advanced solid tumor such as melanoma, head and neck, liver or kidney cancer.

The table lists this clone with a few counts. The CDR3, as DNA: TGTGCCAGCAGCCTGCCGGGACAGGCGTCCTACGAGCAGTACTTC. This gives the protein CASSLPGQASYEQYF. The chain links TRBV7-2 to TRBJ2-7, with TRBD1 matching over 8 bases. V lost 5 bases and J lost 1; bases outside the gene matches: 7. This CDR3 has 15 residues. The germline V gene has CDR1 SGHTA and CDR2 FQGNSA.

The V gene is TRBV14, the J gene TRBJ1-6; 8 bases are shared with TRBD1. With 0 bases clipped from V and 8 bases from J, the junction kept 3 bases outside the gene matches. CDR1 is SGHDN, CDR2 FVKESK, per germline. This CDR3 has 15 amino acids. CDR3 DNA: TGTGCCAGCAGCCAAGATCAGGGGGCTTATTCACCCCTCCACTTT. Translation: CASSQDQGAYSPLHF.

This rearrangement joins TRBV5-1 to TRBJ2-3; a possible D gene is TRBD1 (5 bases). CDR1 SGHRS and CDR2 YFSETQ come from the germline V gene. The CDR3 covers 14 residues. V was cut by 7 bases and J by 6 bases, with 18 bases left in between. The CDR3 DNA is TGCGCCAGCCGTAAGCAGGGAACGTCGGATACGCAGTATTTT. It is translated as CASRKQGTSDTQYF.

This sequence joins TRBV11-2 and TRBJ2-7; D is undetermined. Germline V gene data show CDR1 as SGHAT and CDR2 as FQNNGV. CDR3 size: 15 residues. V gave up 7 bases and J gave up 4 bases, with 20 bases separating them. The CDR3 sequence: CASTSASASGYEQYF. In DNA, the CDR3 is TGTGCCAGCACCTCCGCCTCGGCGTCTGGTTACGAGCAGTACTTC.

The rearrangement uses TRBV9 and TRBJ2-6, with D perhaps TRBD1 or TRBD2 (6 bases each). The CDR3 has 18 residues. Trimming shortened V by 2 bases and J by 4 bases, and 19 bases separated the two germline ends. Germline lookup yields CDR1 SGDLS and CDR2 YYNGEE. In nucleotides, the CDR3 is TGTGCCAGCAGCGTTAAGAGGGGGGAGTTAACCGGGGCCAACGTCCTGACTTTC. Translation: CASSVKRGELTGANVLTF.

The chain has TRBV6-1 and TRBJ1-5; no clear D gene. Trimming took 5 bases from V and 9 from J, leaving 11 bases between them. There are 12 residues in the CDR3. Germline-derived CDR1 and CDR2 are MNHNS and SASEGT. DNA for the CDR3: TGTGCCAGCAGTACAAACCCCGGGCCCCAGCATTTT. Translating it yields CASSTNPGPQHF.

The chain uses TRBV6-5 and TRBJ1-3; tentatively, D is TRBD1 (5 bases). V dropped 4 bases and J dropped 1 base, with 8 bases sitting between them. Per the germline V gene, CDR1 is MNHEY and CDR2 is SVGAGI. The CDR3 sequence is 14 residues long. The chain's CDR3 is CASSLRGSGNTIYF. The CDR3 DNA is TGTGCCAGCAGTTTAAGGGGTTCTGGAAACACCATATATTTT.

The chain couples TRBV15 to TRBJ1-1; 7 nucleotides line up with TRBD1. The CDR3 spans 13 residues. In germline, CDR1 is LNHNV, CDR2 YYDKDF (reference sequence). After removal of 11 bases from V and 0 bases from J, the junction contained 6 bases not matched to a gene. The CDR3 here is CAVGTALNTEAFF. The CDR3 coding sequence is TGTGCCGTAGGGACAGCTTTGAACACTGAAGCTTTCTTT. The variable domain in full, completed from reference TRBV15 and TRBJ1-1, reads DAMVIQNPRYQVTQFGKPVTLSCSQTLNHNVMYWYQQKSSQAPKLLFHYYDKDFNNEADTPDNFQSRRPNTSFCFLDIRSPGLGDTAMYLCAVGTALNTEAFFGQGTRLTVV.

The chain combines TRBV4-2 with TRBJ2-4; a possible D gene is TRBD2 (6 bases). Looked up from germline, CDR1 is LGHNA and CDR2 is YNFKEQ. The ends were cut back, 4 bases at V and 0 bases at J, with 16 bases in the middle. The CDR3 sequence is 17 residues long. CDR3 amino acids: CASSPGIGSLAKNIQYF. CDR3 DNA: TGTGCCAGCAGCCCCGGAATCGGGAGTCTAGCCAAAAACATTCAGTACTTC.

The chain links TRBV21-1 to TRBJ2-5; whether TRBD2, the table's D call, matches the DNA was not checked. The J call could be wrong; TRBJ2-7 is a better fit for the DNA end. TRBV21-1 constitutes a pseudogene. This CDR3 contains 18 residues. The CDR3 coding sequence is TGTGCCAGCATAAGGGGACTAGCCTATGCAAAGGGGGCCTACGAGCAGTACTTC. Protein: CASIRGLAYAKGAYEQYF.

CDR3 bases: TGTGCCACAGGGGACTTAAGCAATCAGCCCCAGCATTTT. Translated: CATGDLSNQPQHF. The V gene is TRBV15, the J gene TRBJ1-5; D is perhaps TRBD1 (5 bases). V gave up 9 bases and J gave up 1 base, with 10 bases separating them. The CDR3 length is 13 residues. Germline values: CDR1 LNHNV, CDR2 YYDKDF (reference sequence).

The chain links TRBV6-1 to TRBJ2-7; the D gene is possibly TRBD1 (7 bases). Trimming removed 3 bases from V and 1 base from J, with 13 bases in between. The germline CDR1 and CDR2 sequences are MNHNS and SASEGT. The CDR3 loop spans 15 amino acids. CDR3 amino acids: CASSEEGASSYEQYF. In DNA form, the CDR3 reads TGTGCCAGCAGTGAGGAGGGGGCATCGTCCTACGAGCAGTACTTC.

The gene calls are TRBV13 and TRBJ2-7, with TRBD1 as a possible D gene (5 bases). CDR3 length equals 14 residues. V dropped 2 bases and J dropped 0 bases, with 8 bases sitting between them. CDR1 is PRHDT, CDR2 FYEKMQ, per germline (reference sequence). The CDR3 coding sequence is TGTGCCAGCAGCTTAATCGACAGCTCCTACGAGCAGTACTTC. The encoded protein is CASSLIDSSYEQYF.

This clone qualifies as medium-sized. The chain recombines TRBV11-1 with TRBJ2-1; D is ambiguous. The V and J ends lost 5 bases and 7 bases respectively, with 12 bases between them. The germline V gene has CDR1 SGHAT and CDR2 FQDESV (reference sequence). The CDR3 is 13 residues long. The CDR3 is CASSHIWSNEQFF. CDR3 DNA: TGTGCCAGCAGCCATATTTGGTCGAATGAGCAGTTCTTC. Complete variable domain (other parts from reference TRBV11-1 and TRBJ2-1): EAEVAQSPRYKITEKSQAVAFWCDPISGHATLYWYRQILGQGPELLVQFQDESVVDDSQLPKDRFSAERLKGVDSTLKIQPAELGDSAMYLCASSHIWSNEQFFGPGTRLTVL.

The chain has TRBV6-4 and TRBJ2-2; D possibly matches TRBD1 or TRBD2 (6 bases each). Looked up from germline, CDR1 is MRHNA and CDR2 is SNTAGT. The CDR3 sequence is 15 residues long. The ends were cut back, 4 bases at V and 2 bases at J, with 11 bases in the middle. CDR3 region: CASSVSGANTGELFF. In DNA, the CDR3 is TGTGCCAGCAGTGTCTCGGGGGCCAACACCGGGGAGCTGTTTTTT.

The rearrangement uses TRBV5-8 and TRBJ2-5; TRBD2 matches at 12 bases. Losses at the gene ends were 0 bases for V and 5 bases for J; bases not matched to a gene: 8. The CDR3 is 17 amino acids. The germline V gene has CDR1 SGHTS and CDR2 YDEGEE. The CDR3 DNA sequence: TGTGCCAGCAGCTTGGGGACTAGCGGGATGAGGCGGGAGACCCAGTACTTC. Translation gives CASSLGTSGMRRETQYF.